The 13 T cell receptor beta chains in this list originate from one sample, sequenced in a study of T cell responses to AZD1222 COVID-19 vaccine. Clones were read by immunoSEQ multiplex PCR, and TCRdb kept only the in-frame ones, dropping some. This table holds about 150,000 clones, 75% to 90% found once. The sequences come from peripheral blood, collected on day 0 of AZD1222 vaccination. These receptors were collected from an adult in good health.

The chain links TRBV1 to TRBJ2-1. TRBV1 is assigned pseudogene status. The CDR3 contains 10 residues. The CDR3 sequence: CTSSRGEQFF. CDR3 coding DNA: TGCACCAGCAGCCGGGGTGAGCAGTTCTTC.

The V gene is TRBV18, the J gene TRBJ2-7, with D tentatively TRBD1 or TRBD2 (6 bases each). The germline gives CDR1 KGHSH, CDR2 LQKENI. This CDR3 has 14 amino acids. Trimming stripped 1 base from V and 5 bases from J, with 12 bases between. CDR3 protein: CASSPQTGRNEQYF. The CDR3 DNA sequence: TGTGCCAGCTCACCACAAACAGGGAGGAACGAGCAGTACTTC.

The rearrangement joins TRBV18 to TRBJ2-5; possibly TRBD1 for D (5 bases). Per the germline V gene, CDR1 is KGHSH and CDR2 is LQKENI. The CDR3 covers 15 residues. V gave up 3 bases and J gave up 1 base, with 12 bases separating them. The CDR3 protein is CASSPMAQGQETQYF. DNA for the CDR3: TGTGCCAGCTCACCCATGGCCCAGGGCCAAGAGACCCAGTACTTC.

This clone is labeled medium-sized. The rearrangement joins TRBV29-1 to TRBJ1-1; the D is unclear. CDR3 size: 13 residues. Germline V gene data show CDR1 as SQVTM and CDR2 as ANQGSEA. The V and J ends lost 8 bases and 4 bases respectively, with 17 bases between them. CDR3 sequence (DNA): TGCAGCCGATCGTGGGTCTGTGGCACTGAAGCTTTCTTT. Its protein is CSRSWVCGTEAFF.

The chain has TRBV29-1 and TRBJ1-2; possible D gene TRBD1, 5 bases. CDR1 is SQVTM, CDR2 ANQGSEA, per germline. Trimming took 4 bases from V and 11 from J, leaving 20 bases between them. This CDR3 has 13 amino acids. The CDR3 DNA follows: TGCAGCGTTGGGGATGCAGGGAGCCGCGGGTACACCTTC. It specifies CSVGDAGSRGYTF.

This chain joins TRBV28 and TRBJ1-4, with 7 bases identical to TRBD1. The germline CDR1 and CDR2 sequences are MDHEN and SYDVKM. V was clipped by 5 bases and J by 0 bases; unmatched bases: 3. The CDR3 is 15 residues long. The CDR3 DNA reads as TGTGCCAGCAGTGGACAGGCCGCAACTAATGAAAAACTGTTTTTT. Amino acid sequence: CASSGQAATNEKLFF.

This chain uses TRBV18 with TRBJ2-7, with D possibly matching TRBD1 (5 bases). Germline CDR1 and CDR2: KGHSH and LQKENI. This CDR3 has 15 residues. V lost 0 bases and J lost 4, with 13 bases in between. CDR3: CASSPPDREMYEQYF. For the CDR3, the DNA is TGTGCCAGCTCACCACCCGACAGAGAGATGTACGAGCAGTACTTC.

The CDR3 DNA is TGTGCCAGCAGTTTAATCGGGGCAGAAGCTTTCTTT. Its translation is CASSLIGAEAFF. This chain links TRBV27 with TRBJ1-1, with TRBD1 as a possible D gene (5 bases). Germline V lookup: CDR1 MNHEY, CDR2 SMNVEV (reference sequence). V was cut by 2 bases and J by 8 bases, with 9 bases left in between. This CDR3 region has 12 residues.

This chain joins TRBV19 and TRBJ1-4, with a possible D match to TRBD1 (5 bases). CDR1 LNHDA and CDR2 SQIVND come from the germline V gene (reference sequence). The CDR3 runs 14 residues. Trimming cost V 6 bases and J 8 bases, with 16 bases left between them. The CDR3 nucleotides are TGTGCCAGTAGCCAGAGAGGGGCAGGGGAAAAACTGTTTTTT. It codes for CASSQRGAGEKLFF.

The genes are TRBV6-5 and TRBJ2-7; D remains unclear. Trimming left V 4 bases short and J 2 bases short, with 9 bases between. Germline V gives CDR1 MNHEY, CDR2 SVGAGI. The CDR3 contains 13 residues. Here the CDR3 reads CASSLHWAYEQYF. The CDR3 DNA is TGTGCCAGCAGTTTACATTGGGCCTACGAGCAGTACTTC.

The chain recombines TRBV7-9 with TRBJ1-1; D remains unclear. The CDR3 is 13 amino acids. V lost 8 bases to trimming and J lost 6 bases, with 16 bases between them. Germline V lookup: CDR1 SEHNR, CDR2 FQNEAQ (reference sequence). CDR3 nucleotides: TGTGCCAGCTCTGGGGTGGGATTCGCTGAAGCTTTCTTT. Amino acids: CASSGVGFAEAFF.

The chain recombines TRBV18 with TRBJ1-2; D is unclear. Germline-derived CDR1 and CDR2 are KGHSH and LQKENI. The CDR3 loop spans 16 amino acids. The germline V and J ends were trimmed by 5 bases and 4 bases, with 20 bases remaining between them. CDR3 region: CASSSSQLSIPYGYTF. CDR3 coding DNA: TGTGCCAGCTCATCCTCTCAATTATCCATACCCTATGGCTACACCTTC.

The chain combines TRBV7-2 with TRBJ2-7, with 8 bases matching TRBD2. The V segment lost 4 bases and the J segment 2 bases; nucleotides outside the gene matches: 4. The germline V gene encodes CDR1 SGHTA and CDR2 FQGNSA. The length of the CDR3 is 14 residues. DNA for the CDR3: TGTGCCAGCAGCTATACTAGCGGCCCCTACGAGCAGTACTTC. It translates to CASSYTSGPYEQYF. The whole variable domain, filled in from reference TRBV7-2 and TRBJ2-7, reads GAGVSQSPSNKVTEKGKDVELRCDPISGHTALYWYRQSLGQGLEFLIYFQGNSAPDKSGLPSDRFSAERTGGSVSTLTIQRTQQEDSAVYLCASSYTSGPYEQYFGPGTRLTVT.